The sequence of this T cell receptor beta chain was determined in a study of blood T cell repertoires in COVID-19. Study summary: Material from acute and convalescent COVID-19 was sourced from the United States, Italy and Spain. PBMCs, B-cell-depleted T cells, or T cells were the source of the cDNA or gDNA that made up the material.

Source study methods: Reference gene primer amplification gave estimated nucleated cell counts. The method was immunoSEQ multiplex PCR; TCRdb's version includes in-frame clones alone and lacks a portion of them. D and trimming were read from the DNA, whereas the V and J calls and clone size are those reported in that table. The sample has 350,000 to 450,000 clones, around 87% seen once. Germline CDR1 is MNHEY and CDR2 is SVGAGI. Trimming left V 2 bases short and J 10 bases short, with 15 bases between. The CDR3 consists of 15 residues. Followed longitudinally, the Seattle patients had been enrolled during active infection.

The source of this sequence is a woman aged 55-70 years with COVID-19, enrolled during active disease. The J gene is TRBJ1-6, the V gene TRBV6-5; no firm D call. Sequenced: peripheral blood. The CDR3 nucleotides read TGTGCCAGCAGTTACGCGGACTTTACCGGCTCACCCCTCCACTTT. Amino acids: CASSYADFTGSPLHF.